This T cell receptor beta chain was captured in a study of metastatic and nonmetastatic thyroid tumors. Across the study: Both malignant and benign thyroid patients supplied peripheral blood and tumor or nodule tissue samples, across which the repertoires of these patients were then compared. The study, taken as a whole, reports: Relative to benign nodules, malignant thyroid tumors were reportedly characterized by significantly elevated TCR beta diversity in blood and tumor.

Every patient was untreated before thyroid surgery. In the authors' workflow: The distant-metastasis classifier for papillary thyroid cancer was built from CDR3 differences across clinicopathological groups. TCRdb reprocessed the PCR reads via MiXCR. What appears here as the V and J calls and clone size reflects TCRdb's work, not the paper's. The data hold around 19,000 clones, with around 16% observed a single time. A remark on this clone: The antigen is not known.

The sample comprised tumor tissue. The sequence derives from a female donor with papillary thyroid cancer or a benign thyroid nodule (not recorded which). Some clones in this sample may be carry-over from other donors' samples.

The CDR3 coding sequence is TGTGCCAGCAGAGATGACAGGGGTGGCTACGAGCAGTACTTC. It codes for CASRDDRGGYEQYF. V gene TRBV6-1 combines with J gene TRBJ2-7; 8 positions match TRBD1. CDR3 length: 14 residues. The V segment lost 6 bases and the J segment 3 bases; nucleotides outside the gene matches: 7. Per the germline V gene, CDR1 is MNHNS and CDR2 is SASEGT.